Below, one T cell receptor (beta chain) is given with its context. Its matching antigen is unknown. The PCR had 60 Vbeta and 13 Jbeta primers. Libraries were prepared by immunoSEQ multiplex PCR; TCRdb keeps only in-frame clonotypes and omits some of them. The table includes approximately 160,000 clones, over 75% detected once. The germline V and J ends were trimmed by 0 bases and 3 bases, with 12 bases remaining between them. The CDR3 runs 16 residues. CDR1 and CDR2 from the germline V gene are LNHNV and YYDKDF (reference sequence). This entry is derived from a study of cytomegalovirus exposure and HLA in healthy donors. Study summary: Genetic ancestry analysis placed about 80% of the roughly 400 donors that were genotyped in the Caucasian-associated cluster. Study conclusions and caveats: An analysis that came later showed most CMV-associated TCR beta chains appearing HLA-restricted. Other equally common chains were less clonally expanded than HLA-associated TCR beta chains, a later analysis showed. Donors were assumed by presence/absence analyses to have roughly uniform sequencing depth.

The sequence was collected from a human donor in good health. The sequencing input was PBMCs. The gene calls are TRBV15 and TRBJ1-3; D is unclear. In DNA form, the CDR3 reads TGTGCCACCAGCAGAGATAACCTACTACTTGGAAACACCATATATTTT. This gives the protein CATSRDNLLLGNTIYF.